The rows below give T cell receptor beta chains drawn from one sample of a study of blood T cell repertoires in COVID-19. Some clones are missing from TCRdb's copy, which holds only in-frame ones; the method was immunoSEQ multiplex PCR. The sample holds around 230,000 clones, about 91% seen once. Sequencing was done on a sample of PBMCs or T cells enriched from blood (not recorded which). Receptor source: a middle-aged woman with acute COVID-19. The CDR3 runs from the conserved cysteine through the conserved F or W. Clone size is stated in some rows and not others, as once, few, many or a class when expanded.

j_call v_call clone_size cdr3_aa
TRBJ1-6 TRBV3-1/TRBV3-2 . CASSQDNSLREGSYNSPLHF
TRBJ2-7 TRBV18 . CASSPADRGRHEQYF
TRBJ2-2 TRBV5-1 . CASSLAKGRLTGELFF
TRBJ1-1 TRBV2 . CASREQGLAFF
TRBJ2-5 TRBV10-1 . CASSISGGGETQYF
TRBJ1-2 TRBV9 . CASSRGDSTPGYTF
TRBJ2-3 TRBV7-2 . CASSLGGRGYGDTQYF
TRBJ1-1 TRBV19 . CASSRGSVNTEAFF
TRBJ1-1 TRBV2 . CASQTDNRGEAFF
TRBJ2-1 TRBV6-1 . CASSEIPGGWYNEQFF
TRBJ1-2 TRBV6-4 . CASSDSGQGYGYTF
TRBJ2-1 TRBV3-1/TRBV3-2 . CASSPGLSSYNEQFF
TRBJ2-3 TRBV9 . CASSVVQGSDTQYF
TRBJ2-3 TRBV7-9 . CASSFSAGSTDTQYF
TRBJ2-2 TRBV5-1 few CASSRGQVNTGELFF
TRBJ2-2 TRBV7-2 . CAIMAGYTGELFF
TRBJ2-1 TRBV5-1 . CASSTTGGSYNEQFF
TRBJ1-4 TRBV5-1 . CASSQPGQGNEKLFF
TRBJ1-5 TRBV21-1 . CATLRAQHF
TRBJ2-3 TRBV29-1 . CSVEGQKSSTDTQYF
TRBJ2-3 TRBV5-1 . CASSLGEISTDTQYF
TRBJ1-4 TRBV7-8 . CASSRGGSEKLFF
TRBJ2-2 TRBV21-1 . CASSTTGQVSTGELFF
TRBJ2-1 TRBV21-1 . CASSKVRGLAGIEQFF
TRBJ2-3 TRBV18 . CASSPSLAPVSPQDTQYF
TRBJ1-5 TRBV27 . CASSPEQGGGQPQHF
TRBJ2-7 TRBV5-1 . CASSLGQTHYEQYF
TRBJ2-2 TRBV25-1 . CASSEPGGTSGELFF
TRBJ2-5 TRBV25-1 few CASSEGSGREEETQYF
TRBJ2-1 TRBV10-1 . CASSRSAGYNNEQFF
TRBJ2-5 TRBV10-1 . CASSALGTGREETQYF
TRBJ2-3 TRBV6-4 . CASSEAGGRGTDTQYF
TRBJ2-3 TRBV10-1 . CASSGQGASTDTQYF
TRBJ1-1 TRBV30 . CAWSTGDTEAFF
TRBJ2-1 TRBV27 . CASSLWPGQGAYNEQFF
TRBJ2-2 TRBV4-3 . CASSQAVLSNTGELFF
TRBJ1-5 TRBV24-1 . CATSDLQIHQGNQPQHF
TRBJ1-3 TRBV3-1/TRBV3-2 once CASSQVLGNTIYF
TRBJ1-2 TRBV3-1/TRBV3-2 . CASSQDWGADYGYTF
TRBJ2-2 TRBV11-2 . CASSRGDYDTGELFF
TRBJ2-3 TRBV3-1/TRBV3-2 . CASSHLVAGVEDTQYF
TRBJ2-5 TRBV6-6 . CASSWGQLQETQYF
TRBJ1-1 TRBV29-1 . CSAWIPGGEAFF
TRBJ2-3 TRBV7-2 . CASSSFGGGTDTQYF
TRBJ1-2 TRBV23-1 . CASSQKPGQGHYGYTF
TRBJ2-1 TRBV9 . CASSPQLLAAASHEQFF
TRBJ2-3 TRBV10-3 . CAIRGGAGGRETQYF
TRBJ2-3 TRBV19 . CASSPGGTELTQYF
TRBJ1-5 TRBV9 . CASSVGGQDGQPQHF
TRBJ2-3 TRBV5-1 . CASSEGQGGADTQYF
TRBJ2-1 TRBV7-2 . CASSLVASGGLSYNEQFF
TRBJ1-2 TRBV5-1 . CASSSVRQGPNYGYTF
TRBJ2-2 TRBV24-1 . CATSDPRGQGSTGELFF
TRBJ1-1 TRBV9 . CASSVGEGGHTEAFF
TRBJ2-1 TRBV10-2 . CASSALRGGINEQFF
TRBJ2-4 TRBV19 . CASSIELAGIKLAKNIQYF